This T cell receptor (beta chain) stems from a study of blood T cell repertoires in COVID-19 (TCRdb year 2020). Context from the whole study: Samples covering the acute and convalescent phases of COVID-19 were provided by collaborators in the United States, Italy and Spain. The prospective study material was composed of cDNA or gDNA derived from T cells, B-cell-depleted T cells, or PBMCs. Where available, HLA class I and class II types were obtained from metadata supplied by the sample provider rather than from assay-based typing. A freely available public database, intended as a resource for researchers studying the immune response to SARS-CoV-2, is where the repertoires were released. Subjects who had been exposed to COVID-19, were actively infected with it, or had recovered from it provided the deeply sampled blood TCRbeta repertoires that made up the dataset. Sample metadata almost always included a de-identified subject ID, COVID-19 status, age in years and sex. The samples were drawn from two sources: the first 160 participants of the ongoing ImmuneRACE study, and 1,254 subjects contributed by 6 global collaborators.

CDR1 and CDR2, per the germline V gene, are MGHDK and SYGVNS. Trimming at the junction amounts to 4 bases on V and 6 bases on J, and the germline ends lie 13 bases apart. The CDR3 numbers 14 residues from cysteine through phenylalanine. Of the read, only the CDR3 DNA is kept; its 42 bases are in frame from base 1. Overall results and qualifications from the work: The amount of clinical and demographic metadata varied by source and participant and was provided uncurated.

As concerns this clone: This receptor's antigen is unknown. It has no much larger one-base neighbor in the sample; base qualities were not kept.

TCRbeta CDR3 regions were amplified from genomic DNA using the immunoSEQ Assay, a bias-controlled multiplex PCR. In the original analysis: The number of nucleated cells in each sample was estimated from the amplification of reference gene primers within the assay. To quantify the absolute abundance of each unique TCRbeta CDR3 rearrangement, sequence reads were collapsed and filtered. Productive Simpson clonality was computed per sample as the square root of Simpson's diversity index over productive rearrangements. In TCRdb, the immuneACCESS table is reduced to in-frame sequences with V and J assigned. These tables do not hold every clone; where another copy was compared, an unresolved V gene accounts for under half, and the others remain unexplained. V and J calls and clone size come straight from that table; D and trimming were deduced from the DNA. The sample profile shows about 80,000 clones; around 81% of them were found once. The ten largest clones represent 9% to 10% of the sample.

The collaborating institutions used their own protocols to collect whole blood in K2EDTA tubes. For TCRbeta analysis, collaborators shipped samples in one of three forms: frozen whole blood, isolated PBMCs, or DNA extracted from either of those sample types. This receptor was identified in a human donor in a cohort sampled during active COVID-19. Source material: peripheral blood. Recombination linked TRBV25-1 to TRBJ2-1; TRBD1 is possibly the D segment (5 matching bases). The CDR3 protein: CASSGLGAINEQFF. The nucleotides are TGTGCCAGCAGTGGCCTAGGGGCCATCAATGAGCAGTTCTTC.